The T cell receptor (beta chain) under discussion was sequenced for a study of shared T cell receptors in the human thymus (dated by TCRdb to the early 2020s). For the wider study: The study examined how self-reactive, shared T-cell receptor alpha chains are generated in the human thymus.

As to this clone: The clone's antigen remains unknown. Per-nucleotide qualities are absent, and no much larger clonotype sits a single base away.

The library relied on the immunoSEQ multiplex PCR assay. TCRdb retrieved this table from immuneACCESS and kept in-frame rearrangements only. Not all clones are present; in checked studies, unresolved V genes account for under half, and no reason is known for the remainder. In all, the sample holds hundreds of thousands of clones, and around 87% of those were seen once. Together, the top ten hold roughly 0.0094% of the sample. Including the terminal cysteine and phenylalanine, the CDR3 comprises 16 residues. Only the CDR3 DNA is retained, 48 bases long and in frame from the first base. Deletion took 5 bases off V and 7 bases off J, with a span of 22 bases between the germline ends. Per the germline V gene, SGHNT is the CDR1 and YENEEA is the CDR2. This sample was shared with a second study, whose subject was human thymus T cells. As that second study puts it: Immunologically healthy infants undergoing open corrective cardiac surgery for congenital heart defects in Finland were used as donors. The thymus tissue came from surgical resects taken out during corrective cardiac surgery. V and J gene segment usage appeared biased in both thymic and peripheral blood repertoires. Highly overlapping thymic TCR repertoires among unrelated individuals were reported in the related research. The study characterized TCR alpha and beta repertoires from about 8 infant thymus samples and a few related peripheral blood samples. Donor ages ranging from about 6 to 250 days were recorded, and a handful of male and a couple of female infants were included in the cohort. After being mechanically released from the tissue, thymocytes were kept at -70 degrees C in pellets of roughly 8.5-34 million cells. A QIAsymphony instrument was used to extract genomic DNA from frozen cell pellets. Using the immunoSEQ multiplex PCR assay, the TCRB and TCRAD loci were amplified from a standardized quantity of quality-controlled genomic DNA. The amplicons spanned the V(D)J region and were long enough to cover the CDR3 and allow V and J genes to be identified. Through the commercial immunoSEQ service, the amplicons were sequenced on an Illumina platform. Primer bias and sequencing errors were corrected as previously described, and TCRAD and TCRB were defined on the basis of the IMGT database. The repertoires were analysed using immunoSEQ Analyzer 3.0 and VDJTools for basic statistics, V/J segment usage, diversity estimates, rarefaction and pairwise overlap. Chao1, ChaoE, Efron-Thisted, Shannon and inverse Simpson indices were used to estimate diversity, which was also estimated on datasets down-sampled to the smallest sample. Repertoire overlap was assessed by strict matching of CDR3 nucleotide sequence, V gene and J gene, and clustering was done by Jaccard-based multidimensional scaling. On average, roughly 740,000 unique TCRB clonotypes were obtained from thymus samples, compared with 70,000 to 90,000 from blood samples.

Source material: thymocytes. The receptor comes from a boy younger than two with a congenital heart defect. Donor details come from another sample of the same person, matched by shared clones. This sequence uses TRBV11-3 and TRBJ2-3; the D gene is perhaps TRBD2, on 7 matching bases. The DNA sequence follows: TGTGCCAGCAGCCCCCGCCGGGGGGCGAGAAATCATACGCAGTATTTT. Its coded protein is CASSPRRGARNHTQYF.